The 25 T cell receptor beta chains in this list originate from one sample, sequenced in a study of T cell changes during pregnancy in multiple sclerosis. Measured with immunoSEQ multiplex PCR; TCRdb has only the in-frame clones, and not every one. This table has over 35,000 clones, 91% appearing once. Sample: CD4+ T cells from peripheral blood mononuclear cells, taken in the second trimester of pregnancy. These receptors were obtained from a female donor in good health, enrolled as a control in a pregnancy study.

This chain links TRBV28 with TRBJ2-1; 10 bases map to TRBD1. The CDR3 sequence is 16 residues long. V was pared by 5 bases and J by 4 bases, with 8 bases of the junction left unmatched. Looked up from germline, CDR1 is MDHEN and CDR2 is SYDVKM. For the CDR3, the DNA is TGTGCCAGCAGTGGATCCGGGACAGGGGCATACAATGAGCAGTTCTTC. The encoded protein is CASSGSGTGAYNEQFF.

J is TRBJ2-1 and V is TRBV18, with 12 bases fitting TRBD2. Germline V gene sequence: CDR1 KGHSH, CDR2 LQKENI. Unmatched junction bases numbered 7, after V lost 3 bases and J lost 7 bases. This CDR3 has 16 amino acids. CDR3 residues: CASSPSSGGAVNEQFF. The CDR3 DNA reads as TGTGCCAGCTCACCGTCTAGCGGGGGGGCCGTAAATGAGCAGTTCTTC.

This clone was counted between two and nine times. The CDR3 DNA reads as TGTGCCAGCAAAATCCTTCCGGAAGAGGATTCACCCCTCCACTTT. It codes for CASKILPEEDSPLHF. The chain is built from TRBV6-5 and TRBJ1-6; D remains ambiguous. V lost 7 bases, J lost 8 bases, and 18 bases lay in between. CDR3 size: 15 residues. In germline, CDR1 is MNHEY, CDR2 SVGAGI.

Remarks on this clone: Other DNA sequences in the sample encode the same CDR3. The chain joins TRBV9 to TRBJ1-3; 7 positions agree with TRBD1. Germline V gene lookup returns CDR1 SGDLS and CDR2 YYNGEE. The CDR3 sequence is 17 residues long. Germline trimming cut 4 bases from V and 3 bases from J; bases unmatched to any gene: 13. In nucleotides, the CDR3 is TGTGCCAGCAGCCCCCGATACGGACAGGTCGGTGGAAACACCATATATTTT. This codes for CASSPRYGQVGGNTIYF.

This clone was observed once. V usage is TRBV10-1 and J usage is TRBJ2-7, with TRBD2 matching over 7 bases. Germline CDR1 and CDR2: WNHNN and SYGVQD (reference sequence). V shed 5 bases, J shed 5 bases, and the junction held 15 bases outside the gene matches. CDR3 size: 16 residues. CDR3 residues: CASSNRAIPREDEQYF. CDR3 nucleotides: TGCGCCAGCAGTAACCGGGCCATCCCCCGGGAGGACGAGCAGTACTTC.

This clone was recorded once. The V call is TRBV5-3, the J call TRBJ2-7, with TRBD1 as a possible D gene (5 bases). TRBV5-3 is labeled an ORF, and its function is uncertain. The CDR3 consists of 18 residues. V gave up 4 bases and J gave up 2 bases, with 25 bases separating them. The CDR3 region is CARSGDRFMCPRPYEQYF. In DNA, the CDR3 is TGTGCCAGAAGCGGCGACAGATTCATGTGCCCCCGGCCCTACGAGCAGTACTTC.

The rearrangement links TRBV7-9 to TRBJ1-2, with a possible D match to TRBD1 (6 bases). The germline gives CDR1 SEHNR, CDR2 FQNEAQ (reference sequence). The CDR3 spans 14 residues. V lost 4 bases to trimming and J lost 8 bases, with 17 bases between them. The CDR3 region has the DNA TGTGCCAGCAGCTCATCAACAGGGAAGTTGGGCTACACCTTC. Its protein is CASSSSTGKLGYTF.

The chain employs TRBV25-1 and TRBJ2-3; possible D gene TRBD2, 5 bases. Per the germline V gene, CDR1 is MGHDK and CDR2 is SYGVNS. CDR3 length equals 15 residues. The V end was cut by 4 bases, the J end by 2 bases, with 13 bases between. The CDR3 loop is CASSAYTGNTDTQYF. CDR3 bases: TGTGCCAGCAGTGCCTATACGGGGAACACAGATACGCAGTATTTT.

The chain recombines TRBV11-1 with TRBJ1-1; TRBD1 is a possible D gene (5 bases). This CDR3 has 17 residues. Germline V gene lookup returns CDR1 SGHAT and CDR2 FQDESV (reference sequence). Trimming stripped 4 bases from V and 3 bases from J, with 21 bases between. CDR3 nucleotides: TGTGCCAGCAGCTCATCAGGGCAGGGAACGGCTCACACTGAAGCTTTCTTT. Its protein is CASSSSGQGTAHTEAFF.

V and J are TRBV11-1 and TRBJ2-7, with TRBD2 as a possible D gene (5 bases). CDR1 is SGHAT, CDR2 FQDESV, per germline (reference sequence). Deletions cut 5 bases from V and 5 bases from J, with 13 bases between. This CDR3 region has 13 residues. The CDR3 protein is CASSPQAGHEQYF. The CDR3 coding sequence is TGTGCCAGCAGCCCCCAGGCGGGTCACGAGCAGTACTTC. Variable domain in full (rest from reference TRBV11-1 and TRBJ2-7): EAEVAQSPRYKITEKSQAVAFWCDPISGHATLYWYRQILGQGPELLVQFQDESVVDDSQLPKDRFSAERLKGVDSTLKIQPAELGDSAMYLCASSPQAGHEQYFGPGTRLTVT.

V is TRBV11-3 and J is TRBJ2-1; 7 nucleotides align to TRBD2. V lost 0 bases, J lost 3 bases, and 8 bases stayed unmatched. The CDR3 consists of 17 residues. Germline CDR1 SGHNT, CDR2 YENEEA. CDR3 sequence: CASSLELGRNRYNEQFF. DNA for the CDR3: TGTGCCAGCAGCTTAGAGCTCGGGAGGAACCGCTACAATGAGCAGTTCTTC.

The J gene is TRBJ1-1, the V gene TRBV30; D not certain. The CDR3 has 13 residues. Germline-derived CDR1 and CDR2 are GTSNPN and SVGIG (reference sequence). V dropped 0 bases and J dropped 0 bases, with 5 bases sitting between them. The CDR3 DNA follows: TGTGCCTGGAGTGTAACTGTGAACACTGAAGCTTTCTTT. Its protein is CAWSVTVNTEAFF.

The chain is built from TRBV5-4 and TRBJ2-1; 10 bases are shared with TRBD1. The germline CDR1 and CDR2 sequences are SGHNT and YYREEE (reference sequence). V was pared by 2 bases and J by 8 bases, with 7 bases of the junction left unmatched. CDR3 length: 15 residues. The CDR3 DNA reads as TGTGCCAGCAGCTTACCCCGGGACAGGGGAGATGAGCAGTTCTTC. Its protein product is CASSLPRDRGDEQFF.

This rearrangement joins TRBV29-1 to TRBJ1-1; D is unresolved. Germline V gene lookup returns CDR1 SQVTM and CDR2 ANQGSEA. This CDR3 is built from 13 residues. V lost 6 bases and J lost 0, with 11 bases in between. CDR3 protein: CSVRGIVNTEAFF. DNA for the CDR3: TGCAGCGTCAGAGGGATTGTGAACACTGAAGCTTTCTTT.

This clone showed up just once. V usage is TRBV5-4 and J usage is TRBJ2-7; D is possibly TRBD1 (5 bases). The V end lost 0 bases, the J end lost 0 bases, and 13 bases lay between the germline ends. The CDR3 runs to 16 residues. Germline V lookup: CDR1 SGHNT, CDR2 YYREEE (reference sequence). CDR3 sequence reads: CASSLGGNMGSYEQYF. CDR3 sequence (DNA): TGTGCCAGCAGCTTGGGGGGCAATATGGGCTCCTACGAGCAGTACTTC.

CDR3 region: CASSLALSETEAFF. CDR3 nucleotides: TGTGCCAGCAGCTTAGCTCTTTCCGAGACTGAAGCTTTCTTT. The chain is built from TRBV11-2 and TRBJ1-1; no definite D call. The CDR3 totals 14 residues. V dropped 1 base and J dropped 5 bases, with 11 bases sitting between them. Looked up from germline, CDR1 is SGHAT and CDR2 is FQNNGV.

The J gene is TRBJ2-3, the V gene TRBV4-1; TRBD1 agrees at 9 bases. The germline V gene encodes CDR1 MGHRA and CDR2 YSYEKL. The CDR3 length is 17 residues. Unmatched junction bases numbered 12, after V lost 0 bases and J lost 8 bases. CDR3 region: CASSQDLPGQGASTQYF. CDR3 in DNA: TGCGCCAGCAGCCAAGATCTCCCGGGACAGGGCGCTTCTACGCAGTATTTT.

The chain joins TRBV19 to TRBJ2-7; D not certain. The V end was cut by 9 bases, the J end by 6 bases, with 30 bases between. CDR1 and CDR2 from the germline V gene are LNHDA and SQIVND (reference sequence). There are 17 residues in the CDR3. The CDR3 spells CASAALASMTVGVEQYF. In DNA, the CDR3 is TGTGCCAGCGCGGCCCTGGCCTCGATGACGGTTGGCGTCGAGCAGTACTTC.

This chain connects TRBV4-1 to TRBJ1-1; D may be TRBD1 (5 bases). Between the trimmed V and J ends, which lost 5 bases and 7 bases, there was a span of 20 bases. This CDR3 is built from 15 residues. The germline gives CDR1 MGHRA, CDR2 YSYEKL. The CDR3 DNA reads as TGCGCCAGCAGCGCAGGCTTGCGGGGGGATGGTGAAGCTTTCTTT. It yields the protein CASSAGLRGDGEAFF.

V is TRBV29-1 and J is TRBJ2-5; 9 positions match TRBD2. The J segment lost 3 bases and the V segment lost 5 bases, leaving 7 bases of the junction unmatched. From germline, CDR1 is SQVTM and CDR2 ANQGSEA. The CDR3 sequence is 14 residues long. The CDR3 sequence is CSVQRAGGEETQYF. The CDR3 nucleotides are TGCAGCGTTCAAAGGGCGGGGGGGGAAGAGACCCAGTACTTC.

The DNA of the CDR3 is TGTGCCAGCAGAATAGCGGGGGGGCGCTCCTACGAGCAGTACTTC. It is translated as CASRIAGGRSYEQYF. This rearrangement joins TRBV5-4 to TRBJ2-7, with 11 bases lining up with TRBD2. The trim removed 5 bases at V and 0 bases at J, leaving 4 bases unmatched. The CDR3 is made up of 15 amino acids. Germline CDR1 reads SGHNT; CDR2 reads YYREEE (reference sequence).

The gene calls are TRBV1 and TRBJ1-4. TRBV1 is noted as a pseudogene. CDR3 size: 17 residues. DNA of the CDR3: TGCACCAGCAGCCAAGACTCGAGGGGGGGCGTTAATGAAAAACTGTTTTTT. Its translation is CTSSQDSRGGVNEKLFF.

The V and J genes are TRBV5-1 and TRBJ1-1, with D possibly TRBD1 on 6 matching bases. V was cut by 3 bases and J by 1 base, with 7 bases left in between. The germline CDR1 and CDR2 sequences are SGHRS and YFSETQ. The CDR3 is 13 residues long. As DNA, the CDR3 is TGCGCCAGCAGCTGGGACAAGAACACTGAAGCTTTCTTT. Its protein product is CASSWDKNTEAFF.

Here the CDR3 DNA reads TGTGCCAGCAGGAGCCCGAACACCGGGGAGCTGTTTTTT. Translation: CASRSPNTGELFF. V is TRBV25-1 and J is TRBJ2-2; D remains unclear. The ends were cut back, 6 bases at V and 0 bases at J, with 5 bases in the middle. CDR1 and CDR2 from the germline V gene are MGHDK and SYGVNS. This CDR3 is 13 amino acids long.

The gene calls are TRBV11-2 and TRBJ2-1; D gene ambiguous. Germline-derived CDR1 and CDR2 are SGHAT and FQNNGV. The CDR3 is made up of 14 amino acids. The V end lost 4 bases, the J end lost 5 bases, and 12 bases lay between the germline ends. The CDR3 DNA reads TGTGCCAGCAGCTCTACCTACCGGGACAATGAGCAGTTCTTC. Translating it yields CASSSTYRDNEQFF.